A single T cell receptor beta chain is shown here with its context. Germline CDR1 LGHDT, CDR2 YNNKEL (reference sequence). The length of the CDR3 is 13 residues. This sample was included in a study of monozygotic twins with inflammatory bowel disease. For each CDR3 protein, TCRdb gives one entry from its re-call of the 5' RACE reads, without DNA. The listing records fewer than 350,000 distinct CDR3 sequences. J is TRBJ1-2 and V is TRBV3-1; the D call of TRBD1 rests on TCRdb alone, since no DNA is present to check it. The origin of this receptor is a human donor with ulcerative colitis or Crohn's disease, or a healthy co-twin of an affected twin (not recorded which). The specimen sequenced was blood. The CDR3 protein is CASSSRQGYGYTF.